These 14 T cell receptor beta chains share one sample of origin, sequenced in a study of T cell clonality in common variable immunodeficiency. Notes on the study in general: Fewer deletions and N-nucleotide insertions were reportedly seen in common variable immunodeficiency TCR beta sequences.

These TCRs' antigens remain unknown. The assay was immunoSEQ multiplex PCR, and TCRdb's table has in-frame clones only and misses some. The profile covers around 15,000 clones, none occurring a single time. Sequencing was done on a sample of peripheral blood mononuclear cells. All receptors derive from a human donor with common variable immunodeficiency.

A note on this clone: The CDR3 end falls 3 residues outside the read, so it is completed with the germline J gene. The rearrangement joins TRBV6-2 or TRBV6-3 to TRBJ1-1, with TRBD1 matching over 9 bases. From germline, CDR1 is MNHEY and CDR2 SVGEGT. V lost 0 bases to trimming and J lost 6 bases; unmatched junction nucleotides: 5. The CDR3 runs to 15 residues. The part of the CDR3 DNA that was read is TGTGCCAGCAGTTACTCGCAGGACAGGGGTTCTGAA. This translates into CASSYSQDRGSE. The full CDR3 sequence reads CASSYSQDRGSEAFF.

This clone was observed a few times. The read gets to within 3 residues of the CDR3 end, and the germline J gene fills in the rest. This sequence joins TRBV5-3 and TRBJ2-5, with TRBD2 matching 7 bases. TRBV5-3 is sorted into the ORF group, with uncertain function. The CDR3 contains 15 residues. J was trimmed by 1 base and V by 2 bases; bases with no gene match: 5. The CDR3 loop reads CARSLWLAVQETQYF. Incomplete CDR3 DNA: TGTGCCAGAAGCTTATGGCTAGCGGTCCAAGAGACC.

With respect to this clone: The read ends 3 residues shy of where the CDR3 ends; the end is completed using the germline J gene. The chain is built from TRBV19 and TRBJ2-7, with 7 bases aligning to TRBD1. From germline, CDR1 is LNHDA and CDR2 SQIVND (reference sequence). CDR3 length: 16 residues. Trimming cost V 0 bases and J 4 bases; bases outside gene matches: 9. The covered CDR3 bases are TGTGCCAGTAGTATAGAAACCGGGACAGACTCATACGAG. Translating it yields CASSIETGTDSYE. The whole CDR3 protein reads CASSIETGTDSYEQYF. The entire variable domain, with the rest obtained from reference TRBV19 and TRBJ2-7, is as follows: DGGITQSPKYLFRKEGQNVTLSCEQNLNHDAMYWYRQDPGQGLRLIYYSQIVNDFQKGDIAEGYSVSREKKESFPLTVTSAQKNPTAFYLCASSIETGTDSYEQYFGPGTRLTVT.

Note on this clone: The sequenced fragment ends 3 residues before the CDR3 boundary, so the rest is inferred from the germline J gene. The rearrangement uses TRBV7-3 and TRBJ2-1, with 8 bases identical to TRBD2. There are 16 residues in the CDR3. Germline V gene sequence: CDR1 SGHTA, CDR2 FQGTGA. The V gene end was trimmed by 4 bases and the J gene end by 2 bases; junction bases not matched to a gene: 7. The CDR3 loop is CASSSHRGGTYNEQFF. CDR3 DNA (partial): TGTGCCAGCAGCTCCCACCGGGGGGGGACCTACAATGAG.

Note on this clone: The CDR3 end lies 3 residues beyond the end of the read and is filled in from the germline J gene. The chain employs TRBV18 and TRBJ2-2; no firm D call. V lost 3 bases and J lost 2, with 10 bases in between. This CDR3 contains 15 residues. Per the germline V gene, CDR1 is KGHSH and CDR2 is LQKENI. The CDR3 protein is CASSPPRLNTGELFF. CDR3 bases read: TGTGCCAGCTCACCTCCACGACTTAACACCGGGGAG.

This clone was observed a handful of times. The read terminates 3 residues ahead of where the CDR3 ends, so the germline J gene completes it. This rearrangement joins TRBV5-1 to TRBJ1-2; 7 bases align to TRBD1. The CDR3 extends over 16 amino acids. From germline, CDR1 is SGHRS and CDR2 YFSETQ. The DNA read from the CDR3 is TGCGCCAGCAGCTTGGAAGGGGTCAGGGGGAATCGAGGC. Protein product: CASSLEGVRGNRG. The whole CDR3 protein reads CASSLEGVRGNRGYTF.

Comments on this clone: The CDR3 end falls 3 residues outside the read, so it is completed with the germline J gene. V is TRBV2 and J is TRBJ2-1, with a tentative D call TRBD2 (5 bases). Germline CDR1 is SNHLY and CDR2 is FYNNEI. V was pared by 8 bases and J by 7 bases, with 9 bases between. The CDR3 totals 11 residues. The CDR3 loop is CASSLANEQFF. The part of the CDR3 DNA that was read is TGTGCCAGCTCTCTAGCAAATGAG.

Note on this clone: The read comes to an end 3 residues before the CDR3 does, leaving the germline J gene to fill in the end. The chain uses TRBV7-8 and TRBJ1-2; D might be TRBD1 (6 bases). This CDR3 region has 12 residues. V was trimmed by 4 bases and J by 5 bases, leaving 8 bases between them. Germline lookup yields CDR1 SGHVS and CDR2 FQNEAQ. The CDR3 sequence: CASSSGQYGYTF. The part of the CDR3 DNA that was read is TGTGCCAGCAGCTCAGGACAGTATGGC.

This clone was detected only a few times. The read ends 3 residues shy of where the CDR3 ends; the end is completed using the germline J gene. The chain recombines TRBV18 with TRBJ2-1, with 7 bases identical to TRBD1. This CDR3 has 14 residues. J gave up 5 bases and V 3 bases, and 4 bases lay outside the gene matches. CDR1 is KGHSH and CDR2 is LQKENI in the germline V gene. The CDR3 DNA, read in part, is TGTGCCAGCTCACCTGCCGGGACAGACAATGAG. Translating it yields CASSPAGTDNE. The entire CDR3 protein reads CASSPAGTDNEQFF.

Of note for this clone: From the germline J gene comes the end of the CDR3, since the read stops 3 residues before it. V is TRBV18 and J is TRBJ2-5; D gene ambiguous. This CDR3 is 13 amino acids long. The V and J ends lost 3 bases and 2 bases respectively, with 7 bases between them. CDR1 and CDR2 from the germline V gene are KGHSH and LQKENI. Partial CDR3 DNA: TGTGCCAGCTCACCCCGACATCAAGAGACC. It is translated as CASSPRHQET. From start to end, the CDR3 is CASSPRHQETQYF.

On this clone itself: The read terminates 3 residues before the CDR3 end, so the remaining end is supplied by the germline J gene. This chain connects TRBV6-4 to TRBJ2-3; the D gene is possibly TRBD2 (5 bases). The CDR3 spans 14 residues. Germline V gene sequence: CDR1 MRHNA, CDR2 SNTAGT. Trimming took 8 bases from V and 0 from J, leaving 12 bases between them. The sequenced part of the CDR3 DNA is TGTGCCAGCCGACTAACCCATAGCACAGATACG. This sequence encodes CASRLTHSTDT. The CDR3 reads in full as CASRLTHSTDTQYF.

This clone was counted ten times or more. The read comes to an end 3 residues before the CDR3 does, leaving the germline J gene to fill in the end. The rearrangement joins TRBV4-2 to TRBJ2-1; 8 nucleotides agree with TRBD2. This CDR3 is built from 14 residues. The V gene's germline CDR1 is LGHNA and CDR2 YNFKEQ. Unmatched junction bases numbered 6, after V lost 5 bases and J lost 6 bases. The CDR3 here is CASSSPGLGNEQFF. The sequenced part of the CDR3 DNA is TGTGCCAGCAGCTCTCCGGGACTAGGCAATGAG.

This clone has more than one count but fewer than ten. The read comes to an end 3 residues before the CDR3 does, leaving the germline J gene to fill in the end. V usage is TRBV7-9 and J usage is TRBJ2-3, with D perhaps TRBD2 (5 bases). The CDR3 spans 14 residues. Germline assignment: CDR1 SEHNR and CDR2 FQNEAQ (reference sequence). Trimming removed 5 bases at V and 0 bases at J, with 9 bases between. CDR3 amino acids: CASSLRTSTDTQYF. Partial CDR3 DNA: TGTGCCAGCAGCCTTCGGACTAGCACAGATACG.

A word on this clone: Sequencing ends 3 residues short of the CDR3 end; the germline J gene provides the rest. V and J are TRBV7-9 and TRBJ1-2; 7 bases agree with TRBD1. Germline V lookup: CDR1 SEHNR, CDR2 FQNEAQ (reference sequence). The CDR3 consists of 13 residues. The CDR3 is CASSYDRVLGYTF. The covered CDR3 bases are TGTGCCAGCAGCTACGACAGGGTTTTGGGC.